One TCR beta chain is described in this entry. TCRdb's table, derived via immunoSEQ multiplex PCR, lists solely in-frame clones and lacks some. The sample has about 57,000 clones; about 90% are singletons. This sample stems from a study of T cell changes during pregnancy in multiple sclerosis. V trimming: 6 bases; J trimming: 8 bases; junction bases outside the gene matches: 9. Germline V gives CDR1 MDHEN, CDR2 SYDVKM. This CDR3 contains 14 residues. This specimen was CD4+ T cells from peripheral blood mononuclear cells, taken in the second trimester of pregnancy. The chain has TRBV28 and TRBJ1-4; the match to TRBD1 covers 7 bases. This clonotype originated in a female donor with multiple sclerosis, enrolled in a pregnancy study. The CDR3 loop is CASRETGRGEKLFF. CDR3 nucleotide sequence: TGTGCCAGCAGGGAGACAGGGCGAGGGGAAAAACTGTTTTTT.